The sequence of this TCR beta chain was determined in a study of cytomegalovirus exposure and HLA in healthy donors. Study overall: Of all 400 or so donors who were genotyped, 75% to 90% belonged to the Caucasian-associated ancestry cluster. Overall study results and limits: Analysis was carried out at a later point, and it linked a missense DCLRE1C variant to TCR beta V- and J-gene trimming.

On this clone itself: What it recognizes is unknown.

PCR employed 60 Vbeta and 13 Jbeta primers. Sequenced by immunoSEQ multiplex PCR; TCRdb stores in-frame clones only, minus some. The sample gives some 150,000 clones, approximately 80% of which show up once; under 1.5% is in the top ten. The clonotype comes from a male donor in good health and CMV-seronegative. The sequenced material came from PBMCs.

The CDR3 reads CASSFLRNTEAFF. CDR3 DNA: TGTGCCAGCAGCTTCCTTCGGAACACTGAAGCTTTCTTT. The chain joins TRBV5-5 to TRBJ1-1; D remains ambiguous. Trimming took 2 bases from V and 1 from J, leaving 6 bases between them. Germline-derived CDR1 and CDR2 are SGHKS and YYEKEE (reference sequence). CDR3 length: 13 amino acids.